These T cell receptor beta chains were read from a single sample in a study of shared clonotypes between healthy human individuals. TCRdb keeps only in-frame clones here, not all; method: immunoSEQ multiplex PCR. The sample has about 2.3 million clones; approximately 93% are singletons. Material for sequencing was naive CD4+ T cells from PBMCs. The receptors here all came from a man between 18 and 35 years old in good health. Some clones in this sample may be carry-over from other donors' samples. Each CDR3 is given without its conserved first and last residue.

J: TRBJ2-5; V: TRBV5-1; CDR3: ASSLGQLQQETQY
J: TRBJ1-2; V: TRBV9; CDR3: ASSVGNSGVQGYT
J: TRBJ2-7; V: TRBV9; CDR3: ASSVAGGGTGSYEQY
J: TRBJ2-3; V: TRBV18; CDR3: ASSLAGATDTQY
J: TRBJ1-2; V: TRBV6-5; CDR3: ASSLGAGTDYGYT
J: TRBJ1-1; V: TRBV28; CDR3: ASTQVPGQGPRTEAF
J: TRBJ2-7; V: TRBV10-3; CDR3: AISESAPGQASREQY
J: TRBJ1-1; V: TRBV2; CDR3: ASSEAAGGLMSTEAF
J: TRBJ1-2; V: TRBV5-6; CDR3: ASSLGGVRTGIYGYT
J: TRBJ2-1; V: TRBV30; CDR3: AWTLMLGEQF
J: TRBJ2-7; V: TRBV10-3; CDR3: ATRTSGSYEQY
J: TRBJ2-3; V: TRBV20-1; CDR3: SASTTDTQY
J: TRBJ1-5; V: TRBV28; CDR3: ASSLTSTQH
J: TRBJ2-5; V: TRBV28; CDR3: ASSLRTPPETQY
J: TRBJ2-2; V: TRBV18; CDR3: ASSPLAGTTTGELF
J: TRBJ1-2; V: TRBV4-3; CDR3: ASSQDRRNGYT
J: TRBJ2-7; V: TRBV7-8; CDR3: ASSFERFRHEQY
J: TRBJ2-3; V: TRBV18; CDR3: ASSPYSGSTDTQY
J: TRBJ2-1; V: TRBV7-9; CDR3: ASSRTPGLAGGIYNEQF
J: TRBJ1-1; V: TRBV12-5; CDR3: ASGSGGHLNTEAF
J: TRBJ2-1; V: TRBV28; CDR3: ASSLLAGGYNEQF
J: TRBJ2-1; V: TRBV6-5; CDR3: ASSNQDSGPQF
J: TRBJ1-2; V: TRBV15; CDR3: ATTRDRVYYGYT
J: TRBJ2-1; V: TRBV7-2; CDR3: ASSSGRTGRHNEQF
J: TRBJ2-1; V: TRBV7-3; CDR3: ASSLGASSYNEQF
J: TRBJ2-5; V: TRBV5-1; CDR3: ASSLDPGPQETQY
J: TRBJ1-2; V: TRBV18; CDR3: ASSQGRGRGEDGYT
J: TRBJ2-1; V: TRBV9; CDR3: ASSAAGDSYNEQF
J: TRBJ2-3; V: TRBV6-1; CDR3: ASSGPTSGGGDTQY
J: TRBJ1-4; V: TRBV4-3; CDR3: ASRQGQWAEKLF
J: TRBJ2-3; V: TRBV7-6; CDR3: ASSLATPGTTDTQY
J: TRBJ2-1; V: TRBV5-3; CDR3: ARSLESGGGPYNEQF
J: TRBJ2-5; V: TRBV4-2; CDR3: ASSRGLAETQETQY
J: TRBJ2-1; V: TRBV28; CDR3: ASNSPHVRNEQF
J: TRBJ1-4; V: TRBV18; CDR3: ASSPLDEKLF
J: TRBJ2-3; V: TRBV7-3; CDR3: ASSPLGTDTQY
J: TRBJ2-5; V: TRBV5-1; CDR3: ASSVGRGETQY